The 5 T cell receptor beta chains listed next were all sequenced from one sample in a study of T cells in Graves' hyperthyroidism and ophthalmopathy (dated by TCRdb to the late 2010s). Libraries were built with multiplex PCR. The run used an Illumina HiSeq 2000. The TCR beta CDR3 regions were amplified from the RNA transcripts. For the first round of RT-PCR on the TCR CDR3, the HTBI primer set was used together with the Qiagen OneStep RT-PCR kit. TCRdb handled the public reads itself, with Q25 trimming in fastp and clone calling in MiXCR, and kept productive beta chains. Every CDR3 protein is listed once, alongside the most common genes and DNA of its rows. This sample is represented by some 370,000 distinct CDR3 sequences; 17% of them were singletons. Approximately 33% of the sample belongs to the ten largest clones. The sample comprised blood. The source is a woman under 40 with Graves' hyperthyroidism that later progressed to Graves' ophthalmopathy.

The CDR3 DNA is TGCGCCAGCAGCCAAGAGGGGGGGGTGAACACCGGGGAGCTGTTTTTT. Translating it yields CASSQEGGVNTGELFF. The chain recombines TRBV4-1 with TRBJ2-2, with 7 nucleotides matching TRBD2. Germline-derived CDR1 and CDR2 are MGHRA and YSYEKL. CDR3 length: 16 residues. V lost 0 bases and J lost 1; bases outside the gene matches: 2.

This clonotype was observed many times. This chain connects TRBV27 to TRBJ2-5, with 7 nucleotides matching TRBD1. Unmatched junction bases numbered 9, after V lost 5 bases and J lost 3 bases. This CDR3 has 15 residues. Germline V gene lookup returns CDR1 MNHEY and CDR2 SMNVEV (reference sequence). In DNA, the CDR3 is TGTGCCAGCAGTACCCGACAGGGATTGGAAGAGACCCAGTACTTC. It specifies CASSTRQGLEETQYF.

This clonotype turned up a few times. This chain joins TRBV5-1 and TRBJ2-6; D is ambiguous. Germline CDR1 SGHRS, CDR2 YFSETQ. There are 15 residues in the CDR3. The V end was cut by 1 base, the J end by 0 bases, with 5 bases between. The CDR3 sequence: CASSLIISGANVLTF. CDR3 nucleotide sequence: TGCGCCAGCAGCTTGATAATCTCTGGGGCCAACGTCCTGACTTTC. Full variable domain (remainder filled in from reference TRBV5-1 and TRBJ2-6): KAGVTQTPRYLIKTRGQQVTLSCSPISGHRSVSWYQQTPGQGLQFLFEYFSETQRNKGNFPGRFSGRQFSNSRSEMNVSTLELGDSALYLCASSLIISGANVLTFGAGSRLTVL.

In its sample, this clonotype was seen many times. The chain joins TRBV9 to TRBJ1-1; D gene unclear. Germline V gene data show CDR1 as SGDLS and CDR2 as YYNGEE. Between the trimmed V and J ends, which lost 4 bases and 0 bases, there was a span of 10 bases. The CDR3 runs 14 residues. Here the CDR3 reads CASSHSLMNTEAFF. In DNA form, the CDR3 reads TGTGCCAGCAGCCACAGCCTGATGAACACTGAAGCTTTCTTT. Complete variable domain (other parts from reference TRBV9 and TRBJ1-1): DSGVTQTPKHLITATGQRVTLRCSPRSGDLSVYWYQQSLDQGLQFLIQYYNGEERAKGNILERFSAQQFPDLHSELNLSSLELGDSALYFCASSHSLMNTEAFFGQGTRLTVV.

This clonotype was seen many times. The chain uses TRBV28 and TRBJ2-2; D remains ambiguous. Germline-derived CDR1 and CDR2 are MDHEN and SYDVKM. Deletions cut 3 bases from V and 3 bases from J, with 11 bases between. This CDR3 has 15 amino acids. The CDR3 DNA sequence: TGTGCCAGCAGTTTTTCGGGTGAATACACCGGGGAGCTGTTTTTT. Its translation: CASSFSGEYTGELFF.